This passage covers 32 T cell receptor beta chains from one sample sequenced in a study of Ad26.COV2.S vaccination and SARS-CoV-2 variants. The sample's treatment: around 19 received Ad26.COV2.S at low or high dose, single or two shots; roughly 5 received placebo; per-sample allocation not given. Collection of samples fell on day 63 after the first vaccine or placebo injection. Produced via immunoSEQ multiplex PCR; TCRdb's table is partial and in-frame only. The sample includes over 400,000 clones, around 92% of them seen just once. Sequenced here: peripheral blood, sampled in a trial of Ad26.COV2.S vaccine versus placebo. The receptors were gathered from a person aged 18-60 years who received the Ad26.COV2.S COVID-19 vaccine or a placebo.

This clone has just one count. The CDR3 reads CASSILMANTEAFF. Written as DNA, the CDR3 is TGTGCCAGTAGTATACTGATGGCGAACACTGAAGCTTTCTTT. The V call is TRBV19, the J call TRBJ1-1, with D unclear. This CDR3 comprises 14 residues. CDR1 LNHDA and CDR2 SQIVND come from the germline V gene (reference sequence). V dropped 2 bases and J dropped 1 base, with 8 bases sitting between them.

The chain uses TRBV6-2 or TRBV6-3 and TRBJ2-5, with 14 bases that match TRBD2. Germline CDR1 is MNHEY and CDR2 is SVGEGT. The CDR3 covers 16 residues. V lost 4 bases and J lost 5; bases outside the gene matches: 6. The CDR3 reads CASSSPTSGGAETQYF. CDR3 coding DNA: TGTGCCAGCAGTTCCCCGACTAGCGGGGGGGCGGAGACCCAGTACTTC.

For the CDR3, the DNA is TGCGCCAGCAGCTTGACTAGCGGGGGGGCCAAGACCCAGTACTTC. Protein: CASSLTSGGAKTQYF. V is TRBV5-1 and J is TRBJ2-5, with 13 bases matching TRBD2. V was clipped by 1 base and J by 6 bases; unmatched bases: 3. Per germline, CDR1 SGHRS and CDR2 YFSETQ. The length of the CDR3 is 15 residues.

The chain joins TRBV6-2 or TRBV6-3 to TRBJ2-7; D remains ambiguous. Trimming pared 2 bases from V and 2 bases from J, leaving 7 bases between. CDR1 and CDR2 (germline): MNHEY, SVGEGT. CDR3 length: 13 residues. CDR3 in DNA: TGTGCCAGCAGTTACGTAGGCCCCTACGAGCAGTACTTC. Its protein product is CASSYVGPYEQYF.

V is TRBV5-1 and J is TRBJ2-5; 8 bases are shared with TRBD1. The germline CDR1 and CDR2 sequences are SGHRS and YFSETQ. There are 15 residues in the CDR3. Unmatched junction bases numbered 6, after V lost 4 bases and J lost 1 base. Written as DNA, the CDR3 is TGCGCCAGCAGCCACTACACAGGGGGCCAAGAGACCCAGTACTTC. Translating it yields CASSHYTGGQETQYF.

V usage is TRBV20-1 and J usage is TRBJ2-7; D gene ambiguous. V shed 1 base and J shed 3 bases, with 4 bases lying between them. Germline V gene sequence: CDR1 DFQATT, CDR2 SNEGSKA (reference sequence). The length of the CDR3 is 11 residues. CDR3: CSARVDYEQYF. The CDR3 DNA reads TGCAGTGCTAGAGTCGACTACGAGCAGTACTTC.

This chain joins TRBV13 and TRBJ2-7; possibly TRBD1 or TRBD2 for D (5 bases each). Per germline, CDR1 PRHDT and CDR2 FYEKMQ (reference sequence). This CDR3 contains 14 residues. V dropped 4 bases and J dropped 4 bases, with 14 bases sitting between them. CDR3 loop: CASSWLGVAYEQYF. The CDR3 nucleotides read TGTGCCAGCAGCTGGCTGGGGGTCGCGTACGAGCAGTACTTC.

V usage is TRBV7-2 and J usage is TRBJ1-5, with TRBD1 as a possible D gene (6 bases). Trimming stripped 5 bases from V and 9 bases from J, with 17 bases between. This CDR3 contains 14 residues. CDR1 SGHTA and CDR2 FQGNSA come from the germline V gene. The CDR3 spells CASSPGQSKGPQHF. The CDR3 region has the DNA TGTGCCAGCAGCCCCGGACAGTCCAAAGGGCCCCAGCATTTT.

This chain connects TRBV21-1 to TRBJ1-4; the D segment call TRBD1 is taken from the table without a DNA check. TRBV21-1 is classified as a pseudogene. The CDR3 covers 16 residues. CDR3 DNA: TGTGCCAGCAGCAAAAGGCTGGACAGGTGTAATGAAAAACTGTTTTTT. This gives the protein CASSKRLDRCNEKLFF.

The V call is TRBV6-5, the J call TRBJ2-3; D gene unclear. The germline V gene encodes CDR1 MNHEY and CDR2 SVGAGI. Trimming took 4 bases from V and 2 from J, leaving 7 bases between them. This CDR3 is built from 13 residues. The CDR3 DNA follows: TGTGCCAGCAGTTCTAGAAACACAGATACGCAGTATTTT. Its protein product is CASSSRNTDTQYF.

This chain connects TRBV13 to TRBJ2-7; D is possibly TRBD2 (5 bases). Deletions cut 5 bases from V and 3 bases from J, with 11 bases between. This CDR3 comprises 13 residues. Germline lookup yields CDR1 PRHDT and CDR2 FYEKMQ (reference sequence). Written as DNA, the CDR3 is TGTGCCAGCAGCCTAACTAGTAGCTACGAGCAGTACTTC. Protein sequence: CASSLTSSYEQYF.

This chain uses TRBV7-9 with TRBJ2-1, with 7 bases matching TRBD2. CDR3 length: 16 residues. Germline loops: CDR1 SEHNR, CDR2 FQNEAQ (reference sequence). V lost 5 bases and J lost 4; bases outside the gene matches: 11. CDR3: CASSRDYPIKYNEQFF. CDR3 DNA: TGTGCCAGCAGCCGGGACTACCCCATAAAGTACAATGAGCAGTTCTTC.

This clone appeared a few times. This CDR3 is CASSLQGLNEKLFF. The CDR3 DNA sequence: TGTGCCAGCAGCTTGCAGGGATTAAATGAAAAACTGTTTTTT. The chain carries TRBV5-4 and TRBJ1-4, with D possibly TRBD1 on 5 matching bases. The germline V gene encodes CDR1 SGHNT and CDR2 YYREEE (reference sequence). This CDR3 is 14 amino acids long. V was cut by 1 base and J by 5 bases, with 9 bases left in between.

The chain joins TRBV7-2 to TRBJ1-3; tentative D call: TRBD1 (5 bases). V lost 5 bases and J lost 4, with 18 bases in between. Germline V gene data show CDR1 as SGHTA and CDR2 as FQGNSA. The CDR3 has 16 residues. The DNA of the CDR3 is TGTGCCAGCAGCCTAAACCCTCCAGGGTTCGGAAACACCATATATTTT. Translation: CASSLNPPGFGNTIYF.

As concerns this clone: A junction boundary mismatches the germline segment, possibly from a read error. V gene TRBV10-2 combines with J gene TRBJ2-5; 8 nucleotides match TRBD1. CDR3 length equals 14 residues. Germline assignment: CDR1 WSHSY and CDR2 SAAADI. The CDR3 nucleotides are TGCGCCAGCAGGGACAGGGCCCGACGAGAGGCCCAGTACTTC. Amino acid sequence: CASRDRARREAQYF.

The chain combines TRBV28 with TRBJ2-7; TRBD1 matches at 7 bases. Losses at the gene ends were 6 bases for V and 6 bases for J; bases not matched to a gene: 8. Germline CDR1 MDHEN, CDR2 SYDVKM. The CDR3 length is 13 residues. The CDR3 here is CASRPPTGFEQYF. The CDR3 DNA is TGTGCCAGCAGGCCCCCGACAGGGTTCGAGCAGTACTTC.

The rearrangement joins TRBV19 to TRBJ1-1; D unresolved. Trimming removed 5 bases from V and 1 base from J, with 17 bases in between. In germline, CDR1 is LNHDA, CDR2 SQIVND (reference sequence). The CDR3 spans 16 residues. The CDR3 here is CASSSRSAGSNTEAFF. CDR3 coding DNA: TGTGCCAGTAGTTCTCGATCGGCGGGGTCGAACACTGAAGCTTTCTTT.

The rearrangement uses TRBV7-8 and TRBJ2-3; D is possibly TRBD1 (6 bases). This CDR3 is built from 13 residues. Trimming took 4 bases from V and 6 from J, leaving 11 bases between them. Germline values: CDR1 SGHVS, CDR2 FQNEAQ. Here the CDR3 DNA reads TGTGCCAGCAGCTCACAGGGTTTGGATACGCAGTATTTT. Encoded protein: CASSSQGLDTQYF.

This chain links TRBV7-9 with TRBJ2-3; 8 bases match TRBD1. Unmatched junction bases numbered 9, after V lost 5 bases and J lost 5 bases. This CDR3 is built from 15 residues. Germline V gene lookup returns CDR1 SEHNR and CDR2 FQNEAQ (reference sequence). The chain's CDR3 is CASSPGRGLGDTQYF. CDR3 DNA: TGTGCCAGCAGCCCGGGCAGGGGGCTGGGAGATACGCAGTATTTT.

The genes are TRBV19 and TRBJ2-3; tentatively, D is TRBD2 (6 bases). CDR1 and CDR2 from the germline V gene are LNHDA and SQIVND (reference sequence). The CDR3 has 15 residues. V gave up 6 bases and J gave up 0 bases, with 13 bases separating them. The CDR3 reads CASRRRDFSTDTQYF. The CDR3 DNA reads TGTGCCAGTAGAAGGAGGGACTTTAGCACAGATACGCAGTATTTT.

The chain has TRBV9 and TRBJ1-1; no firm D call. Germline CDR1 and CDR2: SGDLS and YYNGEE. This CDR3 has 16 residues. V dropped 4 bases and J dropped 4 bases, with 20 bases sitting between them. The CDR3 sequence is CASSPLGGLDRTEAFF. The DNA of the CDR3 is TGTGCCAGCAGCCCTTTGGGAGGCCTCGACCGCACTGAAGCTTTCTTT.

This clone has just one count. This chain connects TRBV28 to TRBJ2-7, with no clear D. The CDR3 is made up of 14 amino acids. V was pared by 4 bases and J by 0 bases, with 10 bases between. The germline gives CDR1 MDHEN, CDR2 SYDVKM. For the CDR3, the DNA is TGTGCCAGCAGTTCAGGACCAGACTCCTACGAGCAGTACTTC. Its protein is CASSSGPDSYEQYF.

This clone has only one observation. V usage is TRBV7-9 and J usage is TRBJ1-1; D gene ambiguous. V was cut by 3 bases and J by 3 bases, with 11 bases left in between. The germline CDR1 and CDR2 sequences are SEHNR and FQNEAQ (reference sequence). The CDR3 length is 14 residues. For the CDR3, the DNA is TGTGCCAGCAGCTTCGATCTAGGTTACACTGAAGCTTTCTTT. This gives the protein CASSFDLGYTEAFF.

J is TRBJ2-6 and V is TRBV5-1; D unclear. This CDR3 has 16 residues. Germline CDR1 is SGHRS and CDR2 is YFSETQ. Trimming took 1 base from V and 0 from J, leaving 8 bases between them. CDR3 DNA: TGCGCCAGCAGCTTGACTGTACTCTCTGGGGCCAACGTCCTGACTTTC. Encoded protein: CASSLTVLSGANVLTF. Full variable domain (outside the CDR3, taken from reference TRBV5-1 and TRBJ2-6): KAGVTQTPRYLIKTRGQQVTLSCSPISGHRSVSWYQQTPGQGLQFLFEYFSETQRNKGNFPGRFSGRQFSNSRSEMNVSTLELGDSALYLCASSLTVLSGANVLTFGAGSRLTVL.

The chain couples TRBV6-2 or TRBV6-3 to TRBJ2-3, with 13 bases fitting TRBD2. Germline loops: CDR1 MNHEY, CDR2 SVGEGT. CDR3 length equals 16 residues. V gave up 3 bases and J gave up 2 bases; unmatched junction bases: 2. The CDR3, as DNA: TGTGCCAGCAGTTATGGACTAGCGGGGGCCACAGATACGCAGTATTTT. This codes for CASSYGLAGATDTQYF.

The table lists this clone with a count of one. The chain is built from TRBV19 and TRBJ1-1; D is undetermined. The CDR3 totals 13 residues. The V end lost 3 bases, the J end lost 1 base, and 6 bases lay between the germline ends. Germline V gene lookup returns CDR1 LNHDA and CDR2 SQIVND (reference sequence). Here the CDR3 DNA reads TGTGCCAGTAGTATTAGGGAGAACACTGAAGCTTTCTTT. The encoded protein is CASSIRENTEAFF.

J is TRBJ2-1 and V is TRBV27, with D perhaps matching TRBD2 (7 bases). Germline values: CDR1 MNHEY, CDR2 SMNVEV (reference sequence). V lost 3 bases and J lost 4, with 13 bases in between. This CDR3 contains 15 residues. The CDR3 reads CASSLRGGAYNEQFF. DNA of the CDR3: TGTGCCAGCAGTTTGAGAGGGGGGGCATACAATGAGCAGTTCTTC.

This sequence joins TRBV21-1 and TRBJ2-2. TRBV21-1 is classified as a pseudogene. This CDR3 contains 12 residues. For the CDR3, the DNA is TGTGCCAGCATCCTCCACGCCGGGGAGCTGTTTTTT. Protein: CASILHAGELFF.

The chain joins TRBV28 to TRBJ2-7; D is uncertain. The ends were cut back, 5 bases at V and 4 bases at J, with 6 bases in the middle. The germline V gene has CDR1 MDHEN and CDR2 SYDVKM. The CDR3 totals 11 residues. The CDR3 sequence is CASSLIYEQYF. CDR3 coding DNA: TGTGCCAGCAGTCTCATTTACGAGCAGTACTTC.

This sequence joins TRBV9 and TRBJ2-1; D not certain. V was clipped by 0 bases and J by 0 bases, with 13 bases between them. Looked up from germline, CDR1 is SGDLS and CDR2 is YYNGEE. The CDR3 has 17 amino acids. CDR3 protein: CASSVALGSSSYNEQFF. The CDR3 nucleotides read TGTGCCAGCAGCGTAGCGCTCGGTTCGAGCTCCTACAATGAGCAGTTCTTC.

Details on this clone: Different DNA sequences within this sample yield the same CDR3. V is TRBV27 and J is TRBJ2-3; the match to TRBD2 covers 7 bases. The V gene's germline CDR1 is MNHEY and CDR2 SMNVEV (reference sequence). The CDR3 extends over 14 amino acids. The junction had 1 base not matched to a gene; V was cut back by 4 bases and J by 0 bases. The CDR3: CASSWGGSTDTQYF. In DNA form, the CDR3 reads TGTGCCAGCAGTTGGGGGGGTAGCACAGATACGCAGTATTTT.

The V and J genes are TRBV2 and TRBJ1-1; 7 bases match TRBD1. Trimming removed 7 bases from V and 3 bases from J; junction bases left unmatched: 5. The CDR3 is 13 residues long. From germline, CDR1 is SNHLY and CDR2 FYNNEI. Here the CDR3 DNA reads TGTGCCAGCAAGGGGCAGGGGGACACTGAAGCTTTCTTT. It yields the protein CASKGQGDTEAFF.